Below are 29 T cell receptor beta chains sequenced from a single sample in a study of cytomegalovirus exposure and HLA in healthy donors. Primers for the PCR totalled 60 Vbeta and 13 Jbeta. The table came from immunoSEQ multiplex PCR; TCRdb's copy has only in-frame clones and leaves some out. The table lists 70,000 or so clones. The sequencing sample was made of PBMCs. These receptors were obtained from a man in his forties in good health and CMV-seronegative.

This chain connects TRBV6-1 to TRBJ2-4; D call uncertain. This CDR3 has 14 residues. Germline V gives CDR1 MNHNS, CDR2 SASEGT. V shed 2 bases and J shed 7 bases, with 12 bases lying between them. The CDR3 region has the DNA TGTGCCAGCAGTGAACCCTCCTGCGAGAACATTCAGTACTTC. Its protein product is CASSEPSCENIQYF.

The chain uses TRBV6-5 and TRBJ2-5; TRBD1 matches at 7 bases. This CDR3 comprises 15 residues. CDR1 is MNHEY and CDR2 is SVGAGI in the germline V gene. The J segment lost 5 bases and the V segment lost 5 bases, leaving 11 bases of the junction unmatched. Here the CDR3 reads CASSVGAGGSETQYF. The DNA of the CDR3 is TGTGCCAGCAGTGTCGGGGCAGGGGGATCGGAGACCCAGTACTTC.

The V call is TRBV11-2, the J call TRBJ1-1; 8 bases are shared with TRBD1. The CDR3 spans 15 residues. The trim removed 2 bases at V and 0 bases at J, leaving 2 bases unmatched. Per the germline V gene, CDR1 is SGHAT and CDR2 is FQNNGV. In nucleotides, the CDR3 is TGTGCCAGCAGCTTATGGGGACAGGTGAACACTGAAGCTTTCTTT. It yields the protein CASSLWGQVNTEAFF.

V usage is TRBV7-2 and J usage is TRBJ2-2, with D tentatively TRBD2 (5 bases). Germline V gene lookup returns CDR1 SGHTA and CDR2 FQGNSA. Trimming took off 5 bases at V and 7 bases at J, with 8 bases between the two ends. The CDR3 is 12 amino acids. In DNA form, the CDR3 reads TGTGCCAGCAGCCTCGGGGTCGGGGAGCTGTTTTTT. This encodes CASSLGVGELFF. The variable domain in full, completed from reference TRBV7-2 and TRBJ2-2, reads GAGVSQSPSNKVTEKGKDVELRCDPISGHTALYWYRQSLGQGLEFLIYFQGNSAPDKSGLPSDRFSAERTGGSVSTLTIQRTQQEDSAVYLCASSLGVGELFFGEGSRLTVL.

The rearrangement joins TRBV10-3 to TRBJ2-7, with 11 bases fitting TRBD2. Germline V lookup: CDR1 ENHRY, CDR2 SYGVKD. Unmatched junction bases numbered 3, after V lost 5 bases and J lost 6 bases. There are 13 residues in the CDR3. The DNA of the CDR3 is TGTGCCATCAGTCCAGGACTAGCGGGCGAGCAGTACTTC. Encoded protein: CAISPGLAGEQYF.

The chain couples TRBV6-6 to TRBJ2-7, with 9 bases that match TRBD1. The CDR3 is 14 amino acids. CDR1 is MNHNY, CDR2 SVGAGI, per germline (reference sequence). After removal of 6 bases from V and 4 bases from J, the junction contained 7 bases not matched to a gene. The CDR3 loop is CASRGQGMPYEQYF. CDR3 DNA sequence: TGTGCCAGCAGAGGACAGGGGATGCCGTACGAGCAGTACTTC.

J is TRBJ2-5 and V is TRBV2, with TRBD1 as a possible D gene (5 bases). This CDR3 has 16 amino acids. Trimming took off 2 bases at V and 3 bases at J, with 16 bases between the two ends. In germline, CDR1 is SNHLY, CDR2 FYNNEI. The CDR3 is CASSESRQGGKETQYF. The DNA for the CDR3 is TGTGCCAGCAGTGAATCTAGGCAGGGTGGTAAAGAGACCCAGTACTTC. The entire variable domain, with the rest obtained from reference TRBV2 and TRBJ2-5, is as follows: EPEVTQTPSHQVTQMGQEVILRCVPISNHLYFYWYRQILGQKVEFLVSFYNNEISEKSEIFDDQFSVERPDGSNFTLKIRSTKLEDSAMYFCASSESRQGGKETQYFGPGTRLLVL.

V is TRBV18 and J is TRBJ1-5; the D gene is possibly TRBD1 (6 bases). The germline CDR1 and CDR2 sequences are KGHSH and LQKENI. The V gene lost 2 bases and the J gene lost 9 bases, with 23 bases spanning the gap. This CDR3 has 17 amino acids. CDR3: CASSPDRGQGMVTPQHF. For the CDR3, the DNA is TGTGCCAGCTCACCAGACCGGGGCCAGGGGATGGTAACGCCCCAGCATTTT.

The chain employs TRBV6-5 and TRBJ1-6; D gene ambiguous. The V end was cut by 11 bases, the J end by 17 bases, with 28 bases between. Germline CDR1 is MNHEY and CDR2 is SVGAGI. The CDR3 extends over 14 amino acids. CDR3 sequence: CAQQPSRRQGRIHF. The CDR3 DNA reads TGTGCCCAGCAGCCGTCGAGGAGACAAGGGAGGATCCACTTT.

This chain uses TRBV29-1 with TRBJ2-7; possible D gene TRBD2, 6 bases. Germline V gene data show CDR1 as SQVTM and CDR2 as ANQGSEA. The CDR3 length is 13 residues. V lost 4 bases to trimming and J lost 2 bases, with 12 bases between them. CDR3: CSVAGTDAYEQYF. CDR3 nucleotides: TGCAGCGTTGCCGGGACTGACGCCTACGAGCAGTACTTC.

This chain connects TRBV5-4 to TRBJ2-2, with 11 bases aligning to TRBD1. The CDR3 extends over 16 amino acids. Unmatched junction bases numbered 7, after V lost 4 bases and J lost 5 bases. Germline CDR1 SGHNT, CDR2 YYREEE (reference sequence). CDR3 loop: CASSPWTGGRTGELFF. The DNA of the CDR3 is TGTGCCAGCAGCCCGTGGACAGGGGGCCGGACCGGGGAGCTGTTTTTT.

This CDR3 reads CASSLNRGLETQYF. The CDR3 nucleotides read TGTGCCAGCAGTTTAAACAGGGGATTGGAGACCCAGTACTTC. This chain uses TRBV7-7 with TRBJ2-5; the match to TRBD1 covers 7 bases. The CDR3 is 14 residues long. Germline V CDR1 and CDR2: SSHAT, FNYEAQ (reference sequence). Trimming removed 6 bases from V and 5 bases from J; junction bases left unmatched: 9.

V gene TRBV6-1 combines with J gene TRBJ2-5; no clear D. The germline V gene has CDR1 MNHNS and CDR2 SASEGT. V was pared by 8 bases and J by 0 bases, with 10 bases between. The CDR3 extends over 13 amino acids. The CDR3 here is CASELRYQETQYF. For the CDR3, the DNA is TGTGCCAGCGAACTGAGGTACCAAGAGACCCAGTACTTC.

The CDR3 reads CASTFYTSGTNTGELFF. CDR3 nucleotide sequence: TGCGCCAGCACCTTTTATACTAGCGGAACGAACACCGGGGAGCTGTTTTTT. V and J are TRBV5-1 and TRBJ2-2, with 8 bases identical to TRBD2. This CDR3 contains 17 residues. The germline CDR1 and CDR2 sequences are SGHRS and YFSETQ. J gave up 0 bases and V 6 bases, and 10 bases lay outside the gene matches.

The chain has TRBV29-1 and TRBJ2-1; TRBD1 is a possible D gene (5 bases). The CDR3 sequence is 13 residues long. From germline, CDR1 is SQVTM and CDR2 ANQGSEA. V lost 3 bases, J lost 6 bases, and 12 bases lay in between. Written as DNA, the CDR3 is TGCAGCGTTGATAGGGGCGCGCTCAATGAGCAGTTCTTC. Its protein is CSVDRGALNEQFF.

The chain couples TRBV10-2 to TRBJ2-1; 9 bases fit TRBD2. From germline, CDR1 is WSHSY and CDR2 SAAADI. Losses at the gene ends were 3 bases for V and 8 bases for J; bases not matched to a gene: 5. The CDR3 totals 14 residues. The CDR3 sequence is CASSDAGGPDEQFF. As DNA, the CDR3 is TGCGCCAGCAGTGATGCGGGAGGGCCGGATGAGCAGTTCTTC.

The V and J genes are TRBV18 and TRBJ1-5; D gene uncertain. V lost 2 bases and J 3 bases, leaving 8 bases between the germline ends. Germline CDR1 is KGHSH and CDR2 is LQKENI. The length of the CDR3 is 14 residues. The CDR3 sequence is CASSPDIVNQPQHF. CDR3 in DNA: TGTGCCAGCTCACCAGACATCGTCAATCAGCCCCAGCATTTT.

J is TRBJ2-3 and V is TRBV5-1; TRBD2 is a possible D gene (7 bases). Germline V gene lookup returns CDR1 SGHRS and CDR2 YFSETQ. This CDR3 is built from 14 residues. V was cut by 3 bases and J by 2 bases, with 10 bases left in between. CDR3 region: CASSWGGSTDTQYF. The CDR3 coding sequence is TGCGCCAGCAGCTGGGGGGGCTCCACAGATACGCAGTATTTT.

The chain joins TRBV13 to TRBJ2-2; the match to TRBD1 covers 7 bases. Germline V lookup: CDR1 PRHDT, CDR2 FYEKMQ (reference sequence). V trimming: 4 bases; J trimming: 6 bases; junction bases outside the gene matches: 2. The CDR3 has 13 residues. The DNA for the CDR3 is TGTGCCAGCAGCTACAGGGGACCCGGGGAGCTGTTTTTT. It yields the protein CASSYRGPGELFF.

The chain recombines TRBV4-3 with TRBJ2-7; D call uncertain. CDR1 is LGHNA and CDR2 is YSLEER in the germline V gene. V gave up 0 bases and J gave up 0 bases, with 12 bases separating them. The CDR3 runs 16 residues. The CDR3 DNA is TGCGCCAGCAGCCAAGAGTTCCCAGGCCTCTCCTACGAGCAGTACTTC. This codes for CASSQEFPGLSYEQYF.

This sequence joins TRBV28 and TRBJ1-2; no definite D call. Germline values: CDR1 MDHEN, CDR2 SYDVKM. CDR3 length: 14 amino acids. V was clipped by 6 bases and J by 2 bases, with 13 bases between them. CDR3 DNA sequence: TGTGCCAGCAGGGCGGCGGGCCGAAACTATGGCTACACCTTC. It translates to CASRAAGRNYGYTF.

V usage is TRBV10-3 and J usage is TRBJ1-6; D gene uncertain. Looked up from germline, CDR1 is ENHRY and CDR2 is SYGVKD. This CDR3 is built from 14 residues. V dropped 4 bases and J dropped 10 bases, with 14 bases sitting between them. The CDR3 coding sequence is TGTGCCATCAGTGTGGAGGGAACTGGATCACCCCTCCACTTT. It codes for CAISVEGTGSPLHF.

This rearrangement joins TRBV25-1 to TRBJ1-6, with 10 positions matching TRBD1. The CDR3 runs 15 residues. CDR1 is MGHDK, CDR2 SYGVNS, per germline. The trim removed 3 bases at V and 9 bases at J, leaving 5 bases unmatched. The CDR3 DNA is TGTGCCAGCAGTGATATGACAGGGGGCATTTCACCCCTCCACTTT. Amino acid sequence: CASSDMTGGISPLHF.

The chain joins TRBV29-1 to TRBJ2-1; 7 bases line up with TRBD2. V lost 1 base to trimming and J lost 3 bases; unmatched junction nucleotides: 18. The germline CDR1 and CDR2 sequences are SQVTM and ANQGSEA. This CDR3 comprises 19 residues. The CDR3 nucleotides read TGCAGCGTTGAAGTGGAGGCTAGCGGACGCATTTATTACTACAATGAGCAGTTCTTC. Protein: CSVEVEASGRIYYYNEQFF.

This CDR3 reads CASSRQGFGYTF. In DNA form, the CDR3 reads TGTGCCAGCAGCCGACAGGGATTTGGCTACACCTTC. The chain carries TRBV6-5 and TRBJ1-2, with 7 bases aligning to TRBD1. Germline V gene lookup returns CDR1 MNHEY and CDR2 SVGAGI. J gave up 7 bases and V 6 bases, and 5 bases lay outside the gene matches. The CDR3 length is 12 residues.

CDR3 in amino acids: CASSLVGSTGELFF. CDR3 sequence (DNA): TGTGCCAGCAGCTTGGTCGGGTCCACCGGGGAGCTGTTTTTT. V usage is TRBV5-5 and J usage is TRBJ2-2, with D unclear. Germline V CDR1 and CDR2: SGHKS, YYEKEE (reference sequence). The CDR3 runs to 14 residues. V gave up 0 bases and J gave up 4 bases, with 7 bases separating them.

The V gene is TRBV5-1, the J gene TRBJ2-3, with 8 bases matching TRBD2. After removal of 6 bases from V and 0 bases from J, the junction contained 9 bases not matched to a gene. The germline CDR1 and CDR2 sequences are SGHRS and YFSETQ. The CDR3 has 16 residues. In nucleotides, the CDR3 is TGCGCCAGCAACCGCGCGGCGGGGGGCAGCACAGATACGCAGTATTTT. Translated, it gives CASNRAAGGSTDTQYF.

V is TRBV4-3 and J is TRBJ1-6; 9 nucleotides align to TRBD1. The V gene end was trimmed by 0 bases and the J gene end by 7 bases; junction bases not matched to a gene: 4. Germline V gene lookup returns CDR1 LGHNA and CDR2 YSLEER. The CDR3 sequence is 16 residues long. Here the CDR3 DNA reads TGCGCCAGCAGCCAAGATGGTGGGACAGGGAATTCACCCCTCCACTTT. It encodes CASSQDGGTGNSPLHF.

The rearrangement uses TRBV10-3 and TRBJ1-2, with D hard to call. V was trimmed by 9 bases and J by 0 bases, leaving 11 bases between them. There are 13 residues in the CDR3. Germline CDR1 is ENHRY and CDR2 is SYGVKD. The CDR3 sequence is CAMRPASNYGYTF. The CDR3 region has the DNA TGTGCCATGCGGCCTGCCTCTAACTATGGCTACACCTTC.